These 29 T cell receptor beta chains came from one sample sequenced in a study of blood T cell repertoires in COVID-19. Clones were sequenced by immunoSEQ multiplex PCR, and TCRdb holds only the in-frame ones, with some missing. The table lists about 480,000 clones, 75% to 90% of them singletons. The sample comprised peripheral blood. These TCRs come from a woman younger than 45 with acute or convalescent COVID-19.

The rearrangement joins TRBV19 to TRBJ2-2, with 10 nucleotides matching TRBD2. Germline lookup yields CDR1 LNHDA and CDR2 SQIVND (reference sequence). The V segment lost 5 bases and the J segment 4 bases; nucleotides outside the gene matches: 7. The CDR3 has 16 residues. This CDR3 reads CASSPRTSGTTGELFF. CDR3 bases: TGTGCCAGTAGTCCCCGGACTAGCGGAACCACCGGGGAGCTGTTTTTT.

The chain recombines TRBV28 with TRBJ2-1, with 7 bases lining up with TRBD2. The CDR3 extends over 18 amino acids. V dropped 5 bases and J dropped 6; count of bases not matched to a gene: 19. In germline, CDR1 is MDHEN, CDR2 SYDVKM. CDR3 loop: CASSPTSYQRGETNEQFF. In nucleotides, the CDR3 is TGTGCCAGCAGTCCCACCTCTTATCAGCGGGGAGAAACCAATGAGCAGTTCTTC.

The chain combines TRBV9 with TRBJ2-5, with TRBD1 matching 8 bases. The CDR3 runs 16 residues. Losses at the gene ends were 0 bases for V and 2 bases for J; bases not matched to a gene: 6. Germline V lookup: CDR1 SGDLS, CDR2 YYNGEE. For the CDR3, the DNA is TGTGCCAGCAGCGTAGCTACGGGGACAGGTCAAGAGACCCAGTACTTC. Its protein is CASSVATGTGQETQYF.

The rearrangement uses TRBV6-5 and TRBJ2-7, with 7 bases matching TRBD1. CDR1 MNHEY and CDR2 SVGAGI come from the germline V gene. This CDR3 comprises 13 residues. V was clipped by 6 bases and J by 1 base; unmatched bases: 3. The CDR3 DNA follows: TGTGCCAGCAGCCCGGGACAGTCCTACGAGCAGTACTTC. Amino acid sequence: CASSPGQSYEQYF.

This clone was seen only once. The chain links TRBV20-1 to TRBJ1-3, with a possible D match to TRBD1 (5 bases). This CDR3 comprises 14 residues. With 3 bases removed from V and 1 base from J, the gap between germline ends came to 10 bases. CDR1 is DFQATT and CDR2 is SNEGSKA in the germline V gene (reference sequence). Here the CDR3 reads CSASREGSGNTIYF. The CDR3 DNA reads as TGCAGTGCTAGTAGGGAGGGGTCTGGAAACACCATATATTTT.

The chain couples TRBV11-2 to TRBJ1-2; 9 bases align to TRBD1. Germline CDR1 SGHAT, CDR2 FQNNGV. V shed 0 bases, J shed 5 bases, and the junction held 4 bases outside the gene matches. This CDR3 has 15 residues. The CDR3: CASSLDTGTGYGYTF. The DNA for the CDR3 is TGTGCCAGCAGCTTAGACACCGGGACAGGGTATGGCTACACCTTC.

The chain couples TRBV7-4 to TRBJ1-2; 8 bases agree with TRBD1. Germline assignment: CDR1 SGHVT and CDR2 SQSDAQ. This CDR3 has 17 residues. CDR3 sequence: CAINRGGPGQANYGYTF. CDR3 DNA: TGTGCAATCAATAGGGGGGGACCGGGACAGGCTAACTATGGCTACACCTTC.

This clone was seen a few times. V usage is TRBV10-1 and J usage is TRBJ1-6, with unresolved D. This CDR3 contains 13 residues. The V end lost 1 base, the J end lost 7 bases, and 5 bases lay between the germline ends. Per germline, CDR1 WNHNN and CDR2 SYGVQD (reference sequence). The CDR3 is CASSEFRNSPLHF. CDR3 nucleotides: TGCGCCAGCAGTGAGTTCCGGAATTCACCCCTCCACTTT.

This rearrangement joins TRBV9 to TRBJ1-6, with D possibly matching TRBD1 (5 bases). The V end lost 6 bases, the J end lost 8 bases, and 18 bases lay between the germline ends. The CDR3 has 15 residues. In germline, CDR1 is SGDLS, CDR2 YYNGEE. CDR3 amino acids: CASNNRLEGDSPLHF. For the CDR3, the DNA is TGTGCCAGCAACAACAGATTAGAAGGGGATTCACCCCTCCACTTT.

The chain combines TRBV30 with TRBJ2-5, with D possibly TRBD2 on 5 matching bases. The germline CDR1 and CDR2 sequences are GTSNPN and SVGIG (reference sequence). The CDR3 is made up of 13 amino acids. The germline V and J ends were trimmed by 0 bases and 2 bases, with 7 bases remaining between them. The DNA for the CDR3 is TGTGCCTGGAGTGTAGCGGCTCAAGAGACCCAGTACTTC. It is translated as CAWSVAAQETQYF. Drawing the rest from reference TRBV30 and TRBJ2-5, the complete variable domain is SQTIHQWPATLVQPVGSPLSLECTVEGTSNPNLYWYRQAAGRGLQLLFYSVGIGQISSEVPQNLSASRPQDRQFILSSKKLLLSDSGFYLCAWSVAAQETQYFGPGTRLLVL.

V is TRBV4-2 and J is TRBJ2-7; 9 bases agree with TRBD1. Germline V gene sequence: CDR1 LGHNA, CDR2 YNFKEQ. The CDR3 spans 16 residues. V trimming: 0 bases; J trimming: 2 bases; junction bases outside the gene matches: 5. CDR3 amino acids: CASSQDQGTGTYEQYF. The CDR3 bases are TGTGCCAGCAGCCAAGATCAAGGGACAGGGACCTACGAGCAGTACTTC.

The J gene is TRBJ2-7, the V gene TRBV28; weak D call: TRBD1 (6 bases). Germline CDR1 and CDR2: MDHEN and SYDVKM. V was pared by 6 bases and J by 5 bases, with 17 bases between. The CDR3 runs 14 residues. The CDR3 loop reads CASRTPRGVDEQYF. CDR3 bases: TGTGCCAGCAGGACTCCCAGGGGTGTGGACGAGCAGTACTTC.

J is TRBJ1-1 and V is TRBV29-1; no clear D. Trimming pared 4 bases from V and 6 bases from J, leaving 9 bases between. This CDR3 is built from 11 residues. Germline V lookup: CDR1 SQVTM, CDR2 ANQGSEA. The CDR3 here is CSVARIAEAFF. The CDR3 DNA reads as TGCAGCGTTGCCAGGATAGCTGAAGCTTTCTTT.

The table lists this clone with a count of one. CDR3: CASSVGTLNTGELFF. The CDR3, as DNA: TGCGCCAGCAGCGTTGGGACTTTGAACACCGGGGAGCTGTTTTTT. This chain joins TRBV5-1 and TRBJ2-2; D might be TRBD2 (6 bases). The CDR3 length is 15 residues. Trimming shortened V by 4 bases and J by 1 base, and 11 bases separated the two germline ends. Germline V gene lookup returns CDR1 SGHRS and CDR2 YFSETQ.

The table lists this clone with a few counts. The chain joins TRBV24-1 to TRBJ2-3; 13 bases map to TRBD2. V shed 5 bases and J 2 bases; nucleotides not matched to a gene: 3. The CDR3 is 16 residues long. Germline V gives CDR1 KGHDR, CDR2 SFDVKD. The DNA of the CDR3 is TGTGCCACCAGTGGGGGACTAGCGGGGCTCACAGATACGCAGTATTTT. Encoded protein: CATSGGLAGLTDTQYF.

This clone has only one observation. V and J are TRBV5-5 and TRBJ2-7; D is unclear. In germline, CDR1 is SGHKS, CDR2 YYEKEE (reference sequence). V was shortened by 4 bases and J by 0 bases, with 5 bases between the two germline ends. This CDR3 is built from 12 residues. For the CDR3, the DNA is TGTGCCAGCAGCCAGGACTCCTACGAGCAGTACTTC. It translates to CASSQDSYEQYF.

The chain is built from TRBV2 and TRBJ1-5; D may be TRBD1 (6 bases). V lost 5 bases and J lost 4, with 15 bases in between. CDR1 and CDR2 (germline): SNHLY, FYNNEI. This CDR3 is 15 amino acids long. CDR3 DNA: TGTGCCAGCAGTACCCAGGGGCCCCTGAATCAGCCCCAGCATTTT. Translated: CASSTQGPLNQPQHF. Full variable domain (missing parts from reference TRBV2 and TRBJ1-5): EPEVTQTPSHQVTQMGQEVILRCVPISNHLYFYWYRQILGQKVEFLVSFYNNEISEKSEIFDDQFSVERPDGSNFTLKIRSTKLEDSAMYFCASSTQGPLNQPQHFGDGTRLSIL.

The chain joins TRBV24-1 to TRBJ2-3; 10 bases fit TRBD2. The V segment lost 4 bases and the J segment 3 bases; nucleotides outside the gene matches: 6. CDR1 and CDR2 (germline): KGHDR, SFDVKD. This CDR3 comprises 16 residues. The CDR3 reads CATSDTGLAVTDTQYF. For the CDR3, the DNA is TGTGCCACCAGTGACACAGGACTAGCGGTTACAGATACGCAGTATTTT.

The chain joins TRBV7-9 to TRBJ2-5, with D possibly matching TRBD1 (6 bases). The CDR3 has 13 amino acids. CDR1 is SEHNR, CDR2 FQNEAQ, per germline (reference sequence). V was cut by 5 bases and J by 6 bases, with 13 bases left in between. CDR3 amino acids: CASSAGAVQTQYF. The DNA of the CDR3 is TGTGCCAGCAGCGCAGGGGCGGTGCAGACCCAGTACTTC.

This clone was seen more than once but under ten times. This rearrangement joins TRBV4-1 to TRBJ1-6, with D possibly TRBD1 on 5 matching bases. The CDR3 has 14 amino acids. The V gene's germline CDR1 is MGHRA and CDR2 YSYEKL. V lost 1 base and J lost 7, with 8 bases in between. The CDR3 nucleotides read TGCGCCAGCAGCCAAGTAGACAGCAATTCACCCCTCCACTTT. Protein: CASSQVDSNSPLHF.

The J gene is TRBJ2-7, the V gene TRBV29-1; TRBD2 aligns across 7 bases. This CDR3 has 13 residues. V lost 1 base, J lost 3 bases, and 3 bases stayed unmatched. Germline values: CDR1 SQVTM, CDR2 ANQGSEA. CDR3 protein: CSVEVGLGYEQYF. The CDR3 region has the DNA TGCAGCGTTGAAGTAGGACTAGGCTACGAGCAGTACTTC.

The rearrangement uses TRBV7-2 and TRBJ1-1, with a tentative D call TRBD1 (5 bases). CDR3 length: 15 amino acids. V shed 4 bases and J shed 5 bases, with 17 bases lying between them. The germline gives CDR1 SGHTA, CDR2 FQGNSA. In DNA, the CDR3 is TGTGCCAGCAGCTCCCAATCCAGGGTAGGGACTGAAGCTTTCTTT. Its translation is CASSSQSRVGTEAFF.

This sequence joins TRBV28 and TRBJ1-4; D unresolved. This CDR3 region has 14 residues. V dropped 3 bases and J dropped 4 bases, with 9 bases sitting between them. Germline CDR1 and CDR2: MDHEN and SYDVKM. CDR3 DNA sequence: TGTGCCAGCAGTTTGGCAGGCTATAATGAAAAACTGTTTTTT. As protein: CASSLAGYNEKLFF.

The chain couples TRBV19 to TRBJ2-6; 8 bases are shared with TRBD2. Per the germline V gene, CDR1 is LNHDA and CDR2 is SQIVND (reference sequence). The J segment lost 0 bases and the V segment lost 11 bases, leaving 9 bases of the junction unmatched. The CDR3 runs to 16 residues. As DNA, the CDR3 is TGTGCCTCGCGGGCGGGGGGATCCTCTGGGGCCAACGTCCTGACTTTC. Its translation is CASRAGGSSGANVLTF.

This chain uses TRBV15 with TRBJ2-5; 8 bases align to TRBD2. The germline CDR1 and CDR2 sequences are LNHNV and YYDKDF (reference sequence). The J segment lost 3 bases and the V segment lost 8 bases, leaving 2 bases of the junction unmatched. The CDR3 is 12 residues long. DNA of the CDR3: TGTGCCACCCGGGGGGGGGAAGAGACCCAGTACTTC. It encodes CATRGGEETQYF.

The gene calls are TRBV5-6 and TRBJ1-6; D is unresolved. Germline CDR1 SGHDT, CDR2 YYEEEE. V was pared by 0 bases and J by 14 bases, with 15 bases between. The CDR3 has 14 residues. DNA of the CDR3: TGTGCCAGCAGCTTGGGACCCCGGTCTCGGGCCCTCCACTTT. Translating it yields CASSLGPRSRALHF.

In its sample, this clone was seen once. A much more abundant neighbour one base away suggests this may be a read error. This CDR3 is CASSLGSSYEQYF. CDR3 in DNA: TGTGCCAGCAGTTTGGGCAGCTCCTACGAGCAGTACTTC. This rearrangement joins TRBV28 to TRBJ2-7; D ambiguous. Per germline, CDR1 MDHEN and CDR2 SYDVKM. V shed 3 bases and J shed 0 bases, with 6 bases lying between them. CDR3 length equals 13 residues.

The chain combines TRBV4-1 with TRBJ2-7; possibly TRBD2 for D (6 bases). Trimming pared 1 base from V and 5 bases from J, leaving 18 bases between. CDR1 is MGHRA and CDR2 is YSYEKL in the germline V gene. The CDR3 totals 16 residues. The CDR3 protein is CASSQGGTSQVHEQYF. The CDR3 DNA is TGCGCCAGCAGCCAAGGAGGGACTTCCCAGGTCCACGAGCAGTACTTC.

Here the CDR3 reads CASSDRGDTGELFF. The CDR3 DNA is TGTGCCAGCAGTGACAGGGGTGACACCGGGGAGCTGTTTTTT. This chain joins TRBV2 and TRBJ2-2, with a tentative D call TRBD1 (6 bases). There are 14 residues in the CDR3. The germline CDR1 and CDR2 sequences are SNHLY and FYNNEI. The V and J ends lost 3 bases and 3 bases respectively, with 8 bases between them.